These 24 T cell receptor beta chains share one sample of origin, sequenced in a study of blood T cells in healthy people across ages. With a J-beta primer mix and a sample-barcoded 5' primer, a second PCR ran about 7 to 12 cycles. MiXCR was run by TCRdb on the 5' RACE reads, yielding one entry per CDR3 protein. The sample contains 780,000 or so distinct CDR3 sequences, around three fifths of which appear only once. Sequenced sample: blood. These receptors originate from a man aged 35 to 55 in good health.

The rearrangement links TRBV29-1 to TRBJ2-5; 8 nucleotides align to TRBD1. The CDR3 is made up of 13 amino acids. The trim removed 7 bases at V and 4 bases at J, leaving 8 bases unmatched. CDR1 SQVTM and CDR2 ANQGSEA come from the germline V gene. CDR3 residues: CSADRVVGETQYF. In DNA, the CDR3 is TGCAGCGCGGACAGGGTCGTAGGAGAGACCCAGTACTTC.

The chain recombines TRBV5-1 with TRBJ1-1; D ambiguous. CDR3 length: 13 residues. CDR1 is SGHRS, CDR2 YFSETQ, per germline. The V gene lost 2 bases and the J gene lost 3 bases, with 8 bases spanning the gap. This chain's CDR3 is CASSLRRDTEAFF. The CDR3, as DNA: TGCGCCAGCAGCTTACGACGGGACACTGAAGCTTTCTTT. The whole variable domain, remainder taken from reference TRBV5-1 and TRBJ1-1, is KAGVTQTPRYLIKTRGQQVTLSCSPISGHRSVSWYQQTPGQGLQFLFEYFSETQRNKGNFPGRFSGRQFSNSRSEMNVSTLELGDSALYLCASSLRRDTEAFFGQGTRLTVV.

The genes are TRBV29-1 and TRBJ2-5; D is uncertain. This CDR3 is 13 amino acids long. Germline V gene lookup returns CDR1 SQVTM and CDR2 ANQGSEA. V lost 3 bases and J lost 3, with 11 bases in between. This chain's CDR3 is CSVDPLSEETQYF. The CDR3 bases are TGCAGCGTTGATCCCCTGAGCGAAGAGACCCAGTACTTC.

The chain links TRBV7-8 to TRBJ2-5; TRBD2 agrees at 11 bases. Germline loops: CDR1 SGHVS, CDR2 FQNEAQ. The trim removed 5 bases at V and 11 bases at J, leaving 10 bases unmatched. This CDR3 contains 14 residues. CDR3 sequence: CASSLTSGNNEQYF. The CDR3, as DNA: TGTGCCAGCAGCCTGACTAGCGGGAACAATGAGCAGTACTTC.

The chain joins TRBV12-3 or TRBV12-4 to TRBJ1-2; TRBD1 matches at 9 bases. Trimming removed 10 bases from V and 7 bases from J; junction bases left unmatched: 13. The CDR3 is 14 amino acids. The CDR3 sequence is CATGRDRVLGGYTF. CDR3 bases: TGTGCCACCGGCCGGGACAGGGTATTAGGTGGCTACACCTTC.

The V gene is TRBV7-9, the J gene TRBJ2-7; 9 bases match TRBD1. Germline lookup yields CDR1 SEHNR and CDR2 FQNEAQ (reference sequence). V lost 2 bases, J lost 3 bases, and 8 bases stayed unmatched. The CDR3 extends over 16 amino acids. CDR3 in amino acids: CASSLSAQGASYEQYF. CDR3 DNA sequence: TGTGCCAGCAGCTTATCCGCACAGGGGGCTAGCTACGAGCAGTACTTC.

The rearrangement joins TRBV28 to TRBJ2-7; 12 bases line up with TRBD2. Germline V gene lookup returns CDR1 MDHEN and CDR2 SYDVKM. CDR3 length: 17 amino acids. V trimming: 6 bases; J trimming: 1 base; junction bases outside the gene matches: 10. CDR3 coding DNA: TGTGCCAGCAGCCGGACTAGCGGGAATGTGTTTTCCTACGAGCAGTACTTC. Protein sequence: CASSRTSGNVFSYEQYF. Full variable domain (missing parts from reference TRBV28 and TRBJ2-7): DVKVTQSSRYLVKRTGEKVFLECVQDMDHENMFWYRQDPGLGLRLIYFSYDVKMKEKGDIPEGYSVSREKKERFSLILESASTNQTSMYLCASSRTSGNVFSYEQYFGPGTRLTVT.

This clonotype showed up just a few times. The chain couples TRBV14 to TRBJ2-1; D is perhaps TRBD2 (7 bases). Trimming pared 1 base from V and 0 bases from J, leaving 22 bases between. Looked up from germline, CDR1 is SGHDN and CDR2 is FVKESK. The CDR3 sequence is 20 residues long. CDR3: CASSQGKSWGRGVSYNEQFF. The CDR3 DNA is TGTGCCAGCAGCCAAGGCAAAAGTTGGGGGAGGGGGGTCTCCTACAATGAGCAGTTCTTC.

In DNA form, the CDR3 reads TGTGCCAGCAGTTTAGAAAGGCGACAGGTTGTCCAGTACTTC. It translates to CASSLERRQVVQYF. The chain is built from TRBV28 and TRBJ2-4, with a possible D match to TRBD1 (6 bases). Germline V gives CDR1 MDHEN, CDR2 SYDVKM. The CDR3 is 14 amino acids. Trimming stripped 2 bases from V and 13 bases from J, with 18 bases between. Variable domain in full (rest from reference TRBV28 and TRBJ2-4): DVKVTQSSRYLVKRTGEKVFLECVQDMDHENMFWYRQDPGLGLRLIYFSYDVKMKEKGDIPEGYSVSREKKERFSLILESASTNQTSMYLCASSLERRQVVQYFGAGTRLSVL.

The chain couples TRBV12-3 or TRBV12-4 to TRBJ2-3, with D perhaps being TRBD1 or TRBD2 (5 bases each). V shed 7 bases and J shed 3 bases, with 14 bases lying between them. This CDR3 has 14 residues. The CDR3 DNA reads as TGTGCCAGCACCCTGGGGACGAGAACAGATACGCAGTATTTT. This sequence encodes CASTLGTRTDTQYF.

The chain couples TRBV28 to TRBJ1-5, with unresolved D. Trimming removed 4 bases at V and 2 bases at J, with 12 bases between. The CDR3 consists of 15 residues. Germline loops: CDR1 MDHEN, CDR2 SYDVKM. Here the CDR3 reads CASSSNEVGNQPQHF. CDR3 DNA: TGTGCCAGCAGTTCAAATGAGGTGGGCAATCAGCCCCAGCATTTT.

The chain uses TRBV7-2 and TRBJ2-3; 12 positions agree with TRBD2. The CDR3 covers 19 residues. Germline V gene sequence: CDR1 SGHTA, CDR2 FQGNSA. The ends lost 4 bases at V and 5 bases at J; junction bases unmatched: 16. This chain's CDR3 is CASSSRKTLAGGPKDTQYF. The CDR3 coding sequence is TGTGCCAGCAGCTCAAGAAAAACCCTAGCGGGAGGGCCTAAAGATACGCAGTATTTT.

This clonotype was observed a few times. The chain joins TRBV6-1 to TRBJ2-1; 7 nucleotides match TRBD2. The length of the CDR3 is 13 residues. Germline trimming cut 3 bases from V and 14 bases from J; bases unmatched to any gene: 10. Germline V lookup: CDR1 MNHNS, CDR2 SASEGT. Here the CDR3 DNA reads TGTGCCAGCAGTGATAAGTCAGAGGGGAGGGAGTTCTTC. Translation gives CASSDKSEGREFF.

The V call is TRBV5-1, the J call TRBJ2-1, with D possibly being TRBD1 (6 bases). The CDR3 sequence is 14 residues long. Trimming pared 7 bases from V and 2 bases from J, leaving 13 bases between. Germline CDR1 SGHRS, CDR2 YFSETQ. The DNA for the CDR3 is TGCGCCAGCTCTTGGAACAGGGCCTACAATGAGCAGTTCTTC. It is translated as CASSWNRAYNEQFF.

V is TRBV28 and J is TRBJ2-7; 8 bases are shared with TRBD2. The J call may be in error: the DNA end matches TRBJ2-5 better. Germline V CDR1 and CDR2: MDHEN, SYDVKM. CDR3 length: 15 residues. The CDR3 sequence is CASSIYGGVKETQYF. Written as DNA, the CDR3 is TGTGCCAGCAGTATCTACGGGGGGGTGAAAGAGACCCAGTACTTC.

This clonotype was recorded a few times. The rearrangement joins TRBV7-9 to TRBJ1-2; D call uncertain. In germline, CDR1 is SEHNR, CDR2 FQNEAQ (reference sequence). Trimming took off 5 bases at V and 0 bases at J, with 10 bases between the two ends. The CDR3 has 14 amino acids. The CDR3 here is CASSLVVPNYGYTF. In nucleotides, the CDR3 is TGTGCCAGCAGCCTCGTTGTGCCTAACTATGGCTACACCTTC.

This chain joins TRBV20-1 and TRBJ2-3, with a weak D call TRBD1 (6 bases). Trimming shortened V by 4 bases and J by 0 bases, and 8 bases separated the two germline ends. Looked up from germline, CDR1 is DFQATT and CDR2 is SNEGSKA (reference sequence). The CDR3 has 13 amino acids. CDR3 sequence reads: CSAIQGSTDTQYF. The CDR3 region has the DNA TGCAGTGCTATACAGGGTAGCACAGATACGCAGTATTTT.

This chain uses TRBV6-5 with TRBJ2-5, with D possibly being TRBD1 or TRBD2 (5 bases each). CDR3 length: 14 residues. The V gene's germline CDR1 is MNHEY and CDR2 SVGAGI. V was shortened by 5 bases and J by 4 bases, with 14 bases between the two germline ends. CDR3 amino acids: CASSPGPRGETQYF. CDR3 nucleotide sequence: TGTGCCAGCAGTCCAGGTCCGAGGGGAGAGACCCAGTACTTC.

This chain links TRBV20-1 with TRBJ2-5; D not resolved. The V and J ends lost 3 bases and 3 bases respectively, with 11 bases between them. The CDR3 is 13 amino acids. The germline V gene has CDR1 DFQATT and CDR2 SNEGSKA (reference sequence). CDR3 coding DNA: TGCAGTGCTAGCAACAGTTTTAAAGAGACCCAGTACTTC. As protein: CSASNSFKETQYF.

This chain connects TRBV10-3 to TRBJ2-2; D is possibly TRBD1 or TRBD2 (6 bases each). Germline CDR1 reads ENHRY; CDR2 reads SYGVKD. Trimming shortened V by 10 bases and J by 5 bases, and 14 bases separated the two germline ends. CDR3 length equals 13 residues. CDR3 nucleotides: TGTGCCAGTGGTGGGGGGCCGACCGGGGAGCTGTTTTTT. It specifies CASGGGPTGELFF.

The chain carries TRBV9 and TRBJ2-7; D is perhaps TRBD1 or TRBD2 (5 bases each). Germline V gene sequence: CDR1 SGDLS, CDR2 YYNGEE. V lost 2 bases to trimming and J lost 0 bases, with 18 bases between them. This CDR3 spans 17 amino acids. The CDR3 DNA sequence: TGTGCCAGCAGCGTCCGTCACTCAGAGAGGGGCTCCTACGAGCAGTACTTC. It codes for CASSVRHSERGSYEQYF.

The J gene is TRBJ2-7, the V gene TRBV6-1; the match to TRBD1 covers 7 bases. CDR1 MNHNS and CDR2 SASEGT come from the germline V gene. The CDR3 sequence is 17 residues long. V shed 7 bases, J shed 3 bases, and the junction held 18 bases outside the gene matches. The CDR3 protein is CASTFGKTGTDIYEQYF. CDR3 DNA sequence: TGTGCCAGCACCTTTGGAAAAACCGGGACAGACATCTACGAGCAGTACTTC.

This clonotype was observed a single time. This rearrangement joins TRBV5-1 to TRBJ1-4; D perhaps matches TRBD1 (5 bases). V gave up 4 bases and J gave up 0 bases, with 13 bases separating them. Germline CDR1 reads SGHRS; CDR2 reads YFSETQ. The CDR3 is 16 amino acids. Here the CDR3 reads CASSRDGSATNEKLFF. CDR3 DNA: TGCGCCAGCAGCCGGGACGGAAGTGCAACTAATGAAAAACTGTTTTTT.

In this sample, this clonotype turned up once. CDR3 amino acids: CAGSGQGTYEQYF. The CDR3 region has the DNA TGTGCCGGATCGGGACAGGGGACATACGAGCAGTACTTC. The chain carries TRBV6-2 or TRBV6-3 and TRBJ2-4, with 10 positions matching TRBD1. TRBJ2-7 matches the DNA end more closely, so the J call is doubtful. CDR3 length: 13 residues. Per the germline V gene, CDR1 is MNHEY and CDR2 is SVGEGT.